The 20 T cell receptor beta chains below come from one sample, sequenced in a study of ipilimumab plus nivolumab after autologous stem cell transplantation. Some clones are missing from TCRdb's copy, which holds only in-frame ones; the method was immunoSEQ multiplex PCR. The table records tens of thousands of clones, under 85% of them present only once. The sequences come from PBMCs, collected in a trial of ipilimumab plus nivolumab as post-transplant consolidation. These receptor sequences come from a male donor with diffuse large B-cell lymphoma.

The chain links TRBV5-1 to TRBJ2-5; 8 bases match TRBD1. The J call may be incorrect, as the DNA end agrees better with TRBJ2-7. The germline V gene has CDR1 SGHRS and CDR2 YFSETQ. The CDR3 totals 16 residues. The CDR3 nucleotides read TGCGCCAGCAGCCCACGTTCCGGGACAGGTTCCTACGAGCAGTACTTC. The encoded protein is CASSPRSGTGSYEQYF.

The chain recombines TRBV5-4 with TRBJ2-1; TRBD1 agrees at 8 bases. This CDR3 region has 14 residues. CDR1 SGHNT and CDR2 YYREEE come from the germline V gene (reference sequence). V trimming: 3 bases; J trimming: 7 bases; junction bases outside the gene matches: 6. In DNA form, the CDR3 reads TGTGCCAGCAGCTCGAATAACAGGGGGAATGAGCAGTTCTTC. It yields the protein CASSSNNRGNEQFF.

This clone occurred a few times. The rearrangement uses TRBV7-9 and TRBJ1-5, with unresolved D. Germline loops: CDR1 SEHNR, CDR2 FQNEAQ (reference sequence). This CDR3 has 12 amino acids. With 0 bases removed from V and 5 bases from J, the gap between germline ends came to 2 bases. The CDR3 region has the DNA TGTGCCAGCAGCTTAGCGGATCAGCCCCAGCATTTT. Translation gives CASSLADQPQHF.

Of note for this clone: Other nucleotide sequences from this sample produce the same CDR3. The chain links TRBV5-1 to TRBJ2-3, with a tentative D call TRBD1 (5 bases). The V gene's germline CDR1 is SGHRS and CDR2 YFSETQ. This CDR3 has 14 residues. Between the trimmed V and J ends, which lost 0 bases and 0 bases, there was a span of 5 bases. Here the CDR3 reads CASSLGTSTDTQYF. The CDR3 bases are TGCGCCAGCAGCTTGGGGACAAGCACAGATACGCAGTATTTT.

This clone was observed once. The J gene is TRBJ1-1, the V gene TRBV5-5, with D unclear. Germline lookup yields CDR1 SGHKS and CDR2 YYEKEE (reference sequence). V lost 0 bases to trimming and J lost 1 base, with 10 bases between them. The CDR3 runs to 15 residues. CDR3: CASSLVTGSNTEAFF. The CDR3, as DNA: TGTGCCAGCAGCTTGGTGACGGGCTCGAACACTGAAGCTTTCTTT.

The J gene is TRBJ2-1, the V gene TRBV25-1; D is perhaps TRBD1 or TRBD2 (8 bases each). The germline V and J ends were trimmed by 3 bases and 13 bases, with 19 bases remaining between them. Germline assignment: CDR1 MGHDK and CDR2 SYGVNS. The CDR3 is 14 amino acids. The CDR3 coding sequence is TGTGCCAGCAGTGATGCAGGGGGCGGGAGGAGTCAGTTCTTC. It encodes CASSDAGGGRSQFF. The variable domain in full, with the rest retrieved from reference TRBV25-1 and TRBJ2-1, is EADIYQTPRYLVIGTGKKITLECSQTMGHDKMYWYQQDPGMELHLIHYSYGVNSTEKGDLSSESTVSRIRTEHFPLTLESARPSHTSQYLCASSDAGGGRSQFFGPGTRLTVL.

This clone has only one observation. The chain combines TRBV4-1 with TRBJ2-6; 10 bases align to TRBD1. J lost 4 bases, V lost 2 bases, and 11 bases had no gene match. The CDR3 loop spans 19 amino acids. Germline CDR1 reads MGHRA; CDR2 reads YSYEKL. CDR3 nucleotide sequence: TGCGCCAGCAGCCAAAGACGGCTCTGGGGACAGGGGGGGGCCAACGTCCTGACTTTC. It is translated as CASSQRRLWGQGGANVLTF.

The gene calls are TRBV4-2 and TRBJ1-3; 7 bases align to TRBD1. V shed 6 bases and J 2 bases; nucleotides not matched to a gene: 4. CDR1 LGHNA and CDR2 YNFKEQ come from the germline V gene. The CDR3 totals 14 residues. The CDR3 nucleotides read TGTGCCAGCAGAACCAGGGGGACTGGAAACACCATATATTTT. Amino acids: CASRTRGTGNTIYF.

This rearrangement joins TRBV7-8 to TRBJ2-1; maybe TRBD1 (6 bases). Trimming shortened V by 0 bases and J by 2 bases, and 17 bases separated the two germline ends. Germline V CDR1 and CDR2: SGHVS, FQNEAQ. The CDR3 runs to 18 residues. CDR3 coding DNA: TGTGCCAGCAGCTTAGCGGTTGGGGGCAGGGACCCCTACAATGAGCAGTTCTTC. Translated, it gives CASSLAVGGRDPYNEQFF.

The V and J genes are TRBV7-9 and TRBJ1-2; D possibly corresponds to TRBD1 (5 bases). CDR1 is SEHNR, CDR2 FQNEAQ, per germline (reference sequence). The V gene lost 5 bases and the J gene lost 4 bases, with 14 bases spanning the gap. There are 14 residues in the CDR3. The CDR3 sequence: CASSPRQSSYGYTF. The DNA for the CDR3 is TGTGCCAGCAGCCCCCGACAGTCCTCCTATGGCTACACCTTC.

This chain links TRBV19 with TRBJ2-3, with D possibly being TRBD1 or TRBD2 (5 bases each). V lost 5 bases, J lost 3 bases, and 12 bases lay in between. Germline V gene lookup returns CDR1 LNHDA and CDR2 SQIVND (reference sequence). CDR3 length equals 14 residues. CDR3 nucleotide sequence: TGTGCCAGTAGTGGGACCGCCTCGACAGATACGCAGTATTTT. It codes for CASSGTASTDTQYF. The whole variable domain, filled in from reference TRBV19 and TRBJ2-3, reads DGGITQSPKYLFRKEGQNVTLSCEQNLNHDAMYWYRQDPGQGLRLIYYSQIVNDFQKGDIAEGYSVSREKKESFPLTVTSAQKNPTAFYLCASSGTASTDTQYFGPGTRLTVL.

The J gene is TRBJ2-2, the V gene TRBV19; D remains ambiguous. CDR3 length: 12 amino acids. Germline assignment: CDR1 LNHDA and CDR2 SQIVND (reference sequence). V lost 4 bases and J lost 3, with 3 bases in between. For the CDR3, the DNA is TGTGCCAGTAGTACCCACACCGGGGAGCTGTTTTTT. Its translation: CASSTHTGELFF.

The chain recombines TRBV5-6 with TRBJ1-2; perhaps TRBD1 as D (5 bases). V lost 1 base to trimming and J lost 6 bases, with 16 bases between them. Germline CDR1 and CDR2: SGHDT and YYEEEE. The CDR3 extends over 15 amino acids. CDR3 sequence (DNA): TGTGCCAGCAGCTTGAATGTTAGACGAGGGGATGGCTACACCTTC. Translating gives CASSLNVRRGDGYTF.

This sequence joins TRBV5-5 and TRBJ2-6, with D perhaps TRBD1 or TRBD2 (5 bases each). Deletions cut 2 bases from V and 0 bases from J, with 12 bases between. Germline assignment: CDR1 SGHKS and CDR2 YYEKEE (reference sequence). The CDR3 runs to 17 residues. The CDR3: CASSFSRGNSGANVLTF. CDR3 sequence (DNA): TGTGCCAGCAGCTTTTCCCGGGGCAACTCTGGGGCCAACGTCCTGACTTTC.

The rearrangement joins TRBV18 to TRBJ1-1; D is unclear. Trimming took off 4 bases at V and 1 base at J, with 4 bases between the two ends. Germline V gene sequence: CDR1 KGHSH, CDR2 LQKENI. The CDR3 runs to 12 residues. This chain's CDR3 is CASSRANTEAFF. The CDR3 DNA sequence: TGTGCCAGCTCACGGGCGAACACTGAAGCTTTCTTT.

This chain links TRBV19 with TRBJ1-2; D is possibly TRBD1 (6 bases). The CDR3 spans 15 residues. V was pared by 7 bases and J by 5 bases, with 20 bases between. The germline CDR1 and CDR2 sequences are LNHDA and SQIVND (reference sequence). Written as DNA, the CDR3 is TGTGCCAGTAAACTCGGGACATTCTATACATATGGCTACACCTTC. The encoded protein is CASKLGTFYTYGYTF.

This clone was found a few times. The CDR3, as DNA: TGTGCCAGCAGCTTGGATCGCGAGGGTGAAGCTTTCTTT. Translation gives CASSLDREGEAFF. The rearrangement uses TRBV5-4 and TRBJ1-1; D is uncertain. V dropped 0 bases and J dropped 7 bases, with 10 bases sitting between them. The germline gives CDR1 SGHNT, CDR2 YYREEE (reference sequence). This CDR3 comprises 13 residues.

This chain links TRBV6-1 with TRBJ1-1; tentatively, D is TRBD1 (6 bases). This CDR3 spans 13 amino acids. Germline V gene lookup returns CDR1 MNHNS and CDR2 SASEGT. The V and J ends lost 6 bases and 2 bases respectively, with 10 bases between them. The CDR3 DNA reads as TGTGCCAGCAGCCGGACAGCCAACACTGAAGCTTTCTTT. Amino acids: CASSRTANTEAFF.

This chain uses TRBV5-1 with TRBJ2-1, with 10 bases that match TRBD1. Germline CDR1 reads SGHRS; CDR2 reads YFSETQ. V lost 4 bases to trimming and J lost 10 bases; unmatched junction nucleotides: 11. This CDR3 has 15 amino acids. CDR3 residues: CASSQGTGDSGEQFF. The CDR3 bases are TGCGCCAGCAGCCAGGGGACAGGGGATTCGGGCGAGCAGTTCTTC.

The chain employs TRBV7-6 and TRBJ1-1; D uncertain. Trimming shortened V by 2 bases and J by 0 bases, and 10 bases separated the two germline ends. The length of the CDR3 is 15 residues. The germline CDR1 and CDR2 sequences are SGHVS and FNYEAQ. In nucleotides, the CDR3 is TGTGCCAGCAGCTTAAACGGTCCGATGAACACTGAAGCTTTCTTT. Its protein is CASSLNGPMNTEAFF.